This T cell receptor beta chain was profiled in a study of PD-1 blockade in classical Hodgkin lymphoma. Regarding the study as a whole: Compared with baseline, CD4+ but not CD8+ TCR diversity had risen significantly by C4D1.

This CDR3 has 13 residues. With 6 bases removed from V and 4 bases from J, the gap between germline ends came to 12 bases. CDR1 is MNHEY and CDR2 is SMNVEV in the germline V gene (reference sequence). Remarks on this clone: Its target is not known.

After autologous stem cell transplantation all patients relapsed, and prior brentuximab vedotin exposure differed between cohorts. Sequencing was performed with immunoSEQ multiplex PCR; in TCRdb, only in-frame clones are kept and a portion is missing. The sample holds about 100,000 clones; about 88% are singletons and the top ten take about 20%. The chain recombines TRBV27 with TRBJ1-2; D gene ambiguous. Sequenced material: peripheral blood mononuclear cells (PBMCs), taken before the second cycle of nivolumab. The sequence was obtained from a human donor with classical Hodgkin lymphoma. The CDR3, as DNA: TGTGCCAGCAGCCAAACAGAGTCCTATGGCTACACCTTC. Protein: CASSQTESYGYTF.